Listed here are 21 T cell receptor beta chains from one sample, sequenced in a study of OX40 agonist ivuxolimab in advanced cancers. Some clones are missing from TCRdb's copy, which holds only in-frame ones; the method was immunoSEQ multiplex PCR. The table lists roughly 71,000 clones, 84% of them singletons. This specimen consisted of CD4+ or CD8+ T cells sorted from blood, obtained in a trial of the OX40 agonist ivuxolimab. The origin of the receptors is an adult with an advanced solid tumor such as melanoma, head and neck, liver or kidney cancer.

The table lists this clone with a count of one. The chain employs TRBV5-8 and TRBJ2-5, with 7 bases aligning to TRBD1. Germline V gives CDR1 SGHTS, CDR2 YDEGEE. The length of the CDR3 is 14 residues. V shed 6 bases and J 5 bases; nucleotides not matched to a gene: 10. The CDR3 DNA reads as TGTGCCAGCACCCCACAGGGGCGCCGGGAGACCCAGTACTTC. It is translated as CASTPQGRRETQYF.

The chain recombines TRBV7-2 with TRBJ2-7; no reliable D call. Germline lookup yields CDR1 SGHTA and CDR2 FQGNSA. The CDR3 is made up of 13 amino acids. The germline V and J ends were trimmed by 2 bases and 3 bases, with 8 bases remaining between them. CDR3 nucleotides: TGTGCCAGCAGCTTAAAGGCTGTCTACGAGCAGTACTTC. Amino acid sequence: CASSLKAVYEQYF.

The V gene is TRBV19, the J gene TRBJ2-7; D possibly matches TRBD1 or TRBD2 (5 bases each). Germline CDR1 and CDR2: LNHDA and SQIVND (reference sequence). The CDR3 extends over 14 amino acids. Trimming took off 3 bases at V and 3 bases at J, with 12 bases between the two ends. The CDR3 DNA reads as TGTGCCAGTAGTATCGGGGCAGGGCGCTACGAGCAGTACTTC. Protein: CASSIGAGRYEQYF.

This chain links TRBV7-4 with TRBJ2-3; 12 bases agree with TRBD2. V trimming: 5 bases; J trimming: 2 bases; junction bases outside the gene matches: 5. The germline gives CDR1 SGHVT, CDR2 SQSDAQ. The CDR3 runs to 16 residues. DNA of the CDR3: TGTGCCAGCAGCCCGACTAGCGGGAGAGACACAGATACGCAGTATTTT. It translates to CASSPTSGRDTDTQYF.

CDR3 in amino acids: CASSGSEQAGYNSPLHF. In DNA, the CDR3 is TGTGCCAGTAGTGGGTCCGAACAGGCGGGGTATAATTCACCCCTCCACTTT. The rearrangement links TRBV19 to TRBJ1-6; tentative D call: TRBD1 (5 bases). CDR3 size: 17 residues. Germline lookup yields CDR1 LNHDA and CDR2 SQIVND (reference sequence). V was pared by 5 bases and J by 4 bases, with 18 bases between.

The CDR3 DNA follows: TGTGCCAGCAGTGAATACGGGGGTATGGCCTTAGAGACCCAGTACTTC. Its protein is CASSEYGGMALETQYF. The chain recombines TRBV25-1 with TRBJ2-5; D perhaps matches TRBD2 (6 bases). The CDR3 has 16 amino acids. Trimming took 0 bases from V and 4 from J, leaving 15 bases between them. The germline V gene has CDR1 MGHDK and CDR2 SYGVNS. Based on the CDR3 plus reference TRBV25-1 and TRBJ2-5, the full variable domain is EADIYQTPRYLVIGTGKKITLECSQTMGHDKMYWYQQDPGMELHLIHYSYGVNSTEKGDLSSESTVSRIRTEHFPLTLESARPSHTSQYLCASSEYGGMALETQYFGPGTRLLVL.

This clone was counted a few times. The rearrangement links TRBV7-2 to TRBJ1-1; 9 bases match TRBD1. The V gene's germline CDR1 is SGHTA and CDR2 FQGNSA. The J segment lost 4 bases and the V segment lost 4 bases, leaving 4 bases of the junction unmatched. This CDR3 contains 14 residues. CDR3 in DNA: TGTGCCAGCAGCTCGGTGGGACAGGGCACTGAAGCTTTCTTT. Translation: CASSSVGQGTEAFF. Combining the CDR3 with reference TRBV7-2 and TRBJ1-1 gives the whole variable domain GAGVSQSPSNKVTEKGKDVELRCDPISGHTALYWYRQSLGQGLEFLIYFQGNSAPDKSGLPSDRFSAERTGGSVSTLTIQRTQQEDSAVYLCASSSVGQGTEAFFGQGTRLTVV.

In its sample, this clone was seen once. The chain couples TRBV12-5 to TRBJ1-1; weak D call: TRBD1 (5 bases). Germline CDR1 LGHNT, CDR2 FRNRAP. The CDR3 is made up of 12 amino acids. The V and J ends lost 8 bases and 8 bases respectively, with 15 bases between them. CDR3 sequence: CASSLGAGEAFF. The CDR3 region has the DNA TGTGCTAGTTCGCTCGGGGCCGGAGAAGCTTTCTTT.

The chain is built from TRBV6-4 and TRBJ2-7, with D perhaps TRBD1 (6 bases). Germline CDR1 is MRHNA and CDR2 is SNTAGT. The CDR3 spans 13 residues. V was clipped by 4 bases and J by 5 bases, with 12 bases between them. The CDR3 loop reads CASSASYRDEQYF. DNA for the CDR3: TGTGCCAGCAGTGCATCATACAGGGACGAGCAGTACTTC.

The chain employs TRBV27 and TRBJ1-5, with TRBD1 as a possible D gene (5 bases). CDR3 length: 15 residues. Deletions cut 2 bases from V and 5 bases from J, with 13 bases between. The V gene's germline CDR1 is MNHEY and CDR2 SMNVEV (reference sequence). This CDR3 is CASSLVSGGDQPQHF. CDR3 bases: TGTGCCAGCAGTTTAGTATCCGGGGGGGATCAGCCCCAGCATTTT.

The chain joins TRBV18 to TRBJ2-1; D not certain. Per germline, CDR1 KGHSH and CDR2 LQKENI. The CDR3 extends over 13 amino acids. The V end lost 5 bases, the J end lost 9 bases, and 14 bases lay between the germline ends. CDR3 in DNA: TGTGCCAGCTCAAAGGACGGCGCGGTTGAGCAGTTCTTC. Residues: CASSKDGAVEQFF. The whole variable domain, filled in from reference TRBV18 and TRBJ2-1, reads NAGVMQNPRHLVRRRGQEARLRCSPMKGHSHVYWYRQLPEEGLKFMVYLQKENIIDESGMPKERFSAEFPKEGPSILRIQQVVRGDSAAYFCASSKDGAVEQFFGPGTRLTVL.

This clone was seen just once. This chain connects TRBV5-1 to TRBJ2-2; 8 nucleotides align to TRBD2. The trim removed 0 bases at V and 5 bases at J, leaving 3 bases unmatched. Per the germline V gene, CDR1 is SGHRS and CDR2 is YFSETQ. The CDR3 consists of 15 residues. The CDR3 coding sequence is TGCGCCAGCAGCTTGGGAGTAGCGGGGACCGGGGAGCTGTTTTTT. Amino acids: CASSLGVAGTGELFF.

The chain joins TRBV4-1 to TRBJ2-1; 12 bases align to TRBD2. This CDR3 region has 20 residues. Losses at the gene ends were 0 bases for V and 1 base for J; bases not matched to a gene: 10. Per the germline V gene, CDR1 is MGHRA and CDR2 is YSYEKL. The CDR3: CASSQELLAGGPWSYNEQFF. The CDR3 DNA sequence: TGCGCCAGCAGCCAAGAGCTCCTAGCGGGAGGGCCGTGGTCCTACAATGAGCAGTTCTTC.

The chain combines TRBV7-2 with TRBJ2-1, with a weak D call TRBD1 (6 bases). V was trimmed by 5 bases and J by 9 bases, leaving 17 bases between them. CDR1 SGHTA and CDR2 FQGNSA come from the germline V gene. The CDR3 runs to 14 residues. CDR3 protein: CASSPVGGQFEQFF. In DNA, the CDR3 is TGTGCCAGCAGCCCAGTGGGTGGACAGTTTGAGCAGTTCTTC.

The rearrangement uses TRBV19 and TRBJ2-3; 10 nucleotides match TRBD1. The V gene end was trimmed by 6 bases and the J gene end by 1 base; junction bases not matched to a gene: 4. CDR3 length: 15 residues. The germline V gene encodes CDR1 LNHDA and CDR2 SQIVND (reference sequence). The CDR3 region is CASRRQGAGTDTQYF. The CDR3 DNA is TGTGCCAGTAGGAGACAGGGGGCTGGCACAGATACGCAGTATTTT.

The V and J genes are TRBV9 and TRBJ2-7; 7 nucleotides line up with TRBD1. With V trimmed by 0 bases and J by 12 bases, 12 bases remained unmatched. CDR1 is SGDLS and CDR2 is YYNGEE in the germline V gene. The CDR3 consists of 14 residues. DNA of the CDR3: TGTGCCAGCAGCGTAGCGCCACAGGGGAGCGGTACGTACTTC. Translated, it gives CASSVAPQGSGTYF.

In this sample, this clone turned up a few times. The chain combines TRBV18 with TRBJ1-1; D is perhaps TRBD1 (5 bases). CDR3 size: 14 residues. In germline, CDR1 is KGHSH, CDR2 LQKENI. V lost 4 bases, J lost 1 base, and 10 bases lay in between. The CDR3 region is CASSRDGKNTEAFF. CDR3 nucleotides: TGTGCCAGCTCACGGGACGGGAAGAACACTGAAGCTTTCTTT.

The V call is TRBV23-1, the J call TRBJ1-5; D ambiguous. Being an ORF, TRBV23-1 has a function that is uncertain. The V gene lost 3 bases and the J gene lost 4 bases, with 13 bases spanning the gap. The CDR3 has 15 residues. The CDR3 coding sequence is TGCGCCAGCAGTCACTTTACACCCTTAAATCAGCCCCAGCATTTT. Translated: CASSHFTPLNQPQHF.

This chain links TRBV5-1 with TRBJ2-3; 10 bases line up with TRBD1. Trimming removed 0 bases from V and 3 bases from J; junction bases left unmatched: 1. This CDR3 contains 15 residues. Germline CDR1 reads SGHRS; CDR2 reads YFSETQ. CDR3 DNA: TGCGCCAGCAGCTTGGGACAGGGGGCAACAGATACGCAGTATTTT. Its translation: CASSLGQGATDTQYF.

The rearrangement joins TRBV5-1 to TRBJ2-2; 11 bases are shared with TRBD2. The CDR3 is 15 amino acids. From germline, CDR1 is SGHRS and CDR2 YFSETQ. V trimming: 5 bases; J trimming: 5 bases; junction bases outside the gene matches: 5. The CDR3 region is CASRLRTSGTGELFF. In DNA, the CDR3 is TGCGCCAGCAGGCTAAGGACTAGCGGGACCGGGGAGCTGTTTTTT.

A single count supports this clone. The rearrangement links TRBV30 to TRBJ2-6; unclear D gene. The V gene's germline CDR1 is GTSNPN and CDR2 SVGIG (reference sequence). This CDR3 has 14 residues. Trimming shortened V by 6 bases and J by 0 bases, and 9 bases separated the two germline ends. Here the CDR3 DNA reads TGTGCCTGTCCCCGGAGCTCTGGGGCCAACGTCCTGACTTTC. It encodes CACPRSSGANVLTF.